The TCR beta chain described here comes from a study of T cell responses to AZD1222 COVID-19 vaccine. Overall study context: Pooling was applied to second doses at about 4 or about 12 weeks. Study results and caveats: Baseline seropositivity occurred in only a handful of AZD1222 recipients. Only after the peak T cell response were repertoires sampled.

Using immunoSEQ multiplex PCR, the repertoire was profiled, and TCRdb retains in-frame clones only, with some absent. The table includes 77,000 or so clones, around 87% detected once. The V end lost 6 bases, the J end lost 0 bases, and 11 bases lay between the germline ends. In germline, CDR1 is SGHAT, CDR2 FQNNGV. CDR3 size: 14 residues. Comments on this clone: Its matching antigen is unknown.

The chain has TRBV11-2 and TRBJ1-1; the D gene is possibly TRBD1 (5 bases). This TCR came from an adult in good health. The source material was peripheral blood, sampled on day 0 of AZD1222 vaccination. The CDR3 sequence: CASRPTVMNTEAFF. The DNA of the CDR3 is TGTGCCAGCAGACCGACAGTGATGAACACTGAAGCTTTCTTT.